This entry is about one T cell receptor beta chain. This entry comes from a study of blood T cell repertoires in COVID-19. Turning to the study itself: Samples taken during acute and convalescent COVID-19 were collected in the United States, Italy and Spain. The analysed material was cDNA or gDNA that came from T cells, B-cell-depleted T cells, or PBMCs.

Germline CDR1 and CDR2: LNHDA and SQIVND (reference sequence). V dropped 4 bases and J dropped 9; count of bases not matched to a gene: 18. The CDR3 is 17 amino acids. Cohort 3 donors counted as recovered after two negative PCRs, clearance, or resolved symptoms. Authors' processing steps: Nucleated cell counts were estimated from reference gene primer amplification. Method: immunoSEQ multiplex PCR; TCRdb's copy keeps in-frame clones and lacks some. V and J calls and clone size are copied from that table; D and trimming were computed from the DNA. The sample has about 370,000 clones, 75% to 90% seen once.

The sequence was collected from a man younger than 35 who had recovered from COVID-19. The source material was PBMCs or T cells enriched from blood (not recorded which). V usage is TRBV19 and J usage is TRBJ1-2; 9 bases agree with TRBD1. The CDR3 sequence is CASSTPGTGGHRSRYTF. CDR3 DNA: TGTGCCAGTAGTACCCCGGGAACAGGGGGCCACAGGAGTCGCTACACCTTC.